This T cell receptor (beta chain) was captured in a study of CD8 T cells in ankylosing spondylitis. The J segment lost 10 bases and the V segment lost 8 bases, leaving 12 bases of the junction unmatched. The germline CDR1 and CDR2 sequences are WSHSY and SAAADI. The CDR3 spans 14 residues. Study-wide results and limits: Researchers report that disease-linked clones proved CD8+ and relatively rare in peripheral blood.

This clonotype was recorded many times. Antigen unknown. Each CDR3 protein gets one entry after TCRdb re-called the 5' RACE reads with MiXCR. The sample records 130,000 to 150,000 distinct CDR3 sequences, 7% to 9% being singletons. The chain has TRBV10-2 and TRBJ2-1, with 9 positions matching TRBD2. The sequenced material came from synovial fluid, either unsorted or a sorted T cell fraction (not recorded which). The TCR was taken from a male donor with ankylosing spondylitis. CDR3 in DNA: TGCGCCAGCCGGGGTAAAGTAGCGGGAGCGGAGCAGTTCTTC. Protein product: CASRGKVAGAEQFF.